This T cell receptor beta chain came from a study of T cells in Graves' hyperthyroidism and ophthalmopathy. This clonotype was found many times. V lost 7 bases to trimming and J lost 7 bases, with 20 bases between them. Germline values: CDR1 SQVTM, CDR2 ANQGSEA. The CDR3 runs 14 residues. There were TCR beta CDR3 regions amplified from RNA transcripts. A set of HTBI primers served as the primers for a first-round RT-PCR of the TCR CDR3. TCRdb re-analysed the multiplex PCR reads in MiXCR, keeping a single row per CDR3 protein. The top ten clones hold 50% of a sample with under 350,000 distinct CDR3 sequences, around 23% of them seen once.

The chain is built from TRBV29-1 and TRBJ2-1; D might be TRBD1 (6 bases). The sequence was obtained from a woman between 50 and 59 years old with Graves' hyperthyroidism. The sample taken for sequencing was blood. CDR3 DNA: TGCAGCGGTGATATCAGGGGCTCGAGTAATGAGCAGTTCTTC. As protein: CSGDIRGSSNEQFF.